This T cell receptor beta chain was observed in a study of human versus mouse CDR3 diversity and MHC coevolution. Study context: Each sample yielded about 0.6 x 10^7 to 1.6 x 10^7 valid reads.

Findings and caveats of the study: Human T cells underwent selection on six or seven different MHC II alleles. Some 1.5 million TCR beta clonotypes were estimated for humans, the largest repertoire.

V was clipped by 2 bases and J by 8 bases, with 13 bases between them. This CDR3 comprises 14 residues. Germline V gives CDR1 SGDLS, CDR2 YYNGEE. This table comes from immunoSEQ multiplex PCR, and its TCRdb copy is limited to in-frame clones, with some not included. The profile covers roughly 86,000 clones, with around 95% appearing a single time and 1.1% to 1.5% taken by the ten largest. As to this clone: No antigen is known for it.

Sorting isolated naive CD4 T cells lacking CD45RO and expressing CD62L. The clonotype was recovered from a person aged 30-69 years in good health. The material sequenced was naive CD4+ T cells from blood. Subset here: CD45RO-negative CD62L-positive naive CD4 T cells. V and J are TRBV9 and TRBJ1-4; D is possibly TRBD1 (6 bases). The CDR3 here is CASSVTGNGEKLFF. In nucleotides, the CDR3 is TGTGCCAGCAGCGTTACAGGGAACGGCGAAAAACTGTTTTTT.